The clone carrying this T cell receptor beta chain was seen more than once but under ten times. Its antigen is unidentified. These data come from a study of vaccination and CD4 T cells after COVID-19. Indicated treatment: roughly 10-day PBMC culture with coronavirus spike peptide pools or control peptides (ViraFEST assay). Cultured CD4+ T-cell DNA underwent Oncomine TCR Beta short-read sequencing. In TCRdb, the PCR reads were re-called with MiXCR into one record per CDR3 protein. This table holds 9,500 to 10,000 distinct CDR3 sequences, 45% to 50% found once. Trimming removed 5 bases from V and 3 bases from J; junction bases left unmatched: 9. The CDR3 sequence is 17 residues long. Germline CDR1 SEHNR, CDR2 FQNEAQ (reference sequence).

Input material: CD4+ T cells from blood, cultured in vitro. The source is a human donor who had recovered from COVID-19. This chain joins TRBV7-9 and TRBJ2-1; TRBD2 agrees at 11 bases. This CDR3 reads CASSLGGTSGRYNEQFF. Written as DNA, the CDR3 is TGTGCCAGCAGCCTAGGAGGGACTAGCGGACGCTACAATGAGCAGTTCTTC.